One sample yielded the 30 T cell receptor beta chains listed below, sequenced in a study of T cell repertoires in cytomegalovirus infection. TCRdb analysed the reads with MiXCR anew, one entry per CDR3 protein. The repertoire holds roughly 180,000 distinct CDR3 sequences, with 20% to 25% as singletons. Their recognized antigens are unknown. This material consisted of CD8+ T cells from cultured PBMCs, taken from culture after CMV antigen stimulation. The receptors here all came from a human donor in good health (CMV status not recorded). Some clones in this sample may be carry-over from other donors' samples.

This clonotype came up a few times. The J gene is TRBJ2-7, the V gene TRBV7-8, with a tentative D call TRBD1 (7 bases). CDR3 length: 15 residues. V lost 5 bases and J lost 4, with 18 bases in between. Germline V CDR1 and CDR2: SGHVS, FQNEAQ. The CDR3 region is CASSPGAGQFYEQYF. In DNA, the CDR3 is TGTGCCAGCAGCCCAGGTGCGGGACAGTTTTACGAGCAGTACTTC. The full variable domain, completed using reference TRBV7-8 and TRBJ2-7, is GAGVSQSPRYKVAKRGQDVALRCDPISGHVSLFWYQQALGQGPEFLTYFQNEAQLDKSGLPSDRFFAERPEGSVSTLKIQRTQQEDSAVYLCASSPGAGQFYEQYFGPGTRLTVT.

This clonotype was detected many times. This chain joins TRBV7-2 and TRBJ1-5; TRBD1 agrees at 12 bases. Germline V CDR1 and CDR2: SGHTA, FQGNSA. Trimming took 0 bases from V and 7 from J; bases not matched to a gene: 4. The CDR3 covers 16 residues. This CDR3 reads CASSLASGTGGQPQHF. In nucleotides, the CDR3 is TGTGCCAGCAGCTTAGCTTCCGGGACAGGGGGCCAGCCCCAGCATTTT.

This clonotype was detected a few times. The chain carries TRBV7-9 and TRBJ2-7; TRBD2 agrees at 8 bases. The V segment lost 5 bases and the J segment 6 bases; nucleotides outside the gene matches: 18. Germline V CDR1 and CDR2: SEHNR, FQNEAQ (reference sequence). The CDR3 sequence is 17 residues long. DNA of the CDR3: TGTGCCAGCAGCCCCGAGCTGGACGGGGGGGCGACCGGCGAGCAGTACTTC. Its translation is CASSPELDGGATGEQYF.

J is TRBJ2-7 and V is TRBV6-2 or TRBV6-3, with D possibly matching TRBD2 (5 bases). V was clipped by 2 bases and J by 4 bases, with 9 bases between them. The germline V gene has CDR1 MNHEY and CDR2 SVGEGT. The CDR3 is 13 amino acids. The CDR3 nucleotides read TGTGCCAGCAGTTACGGTTCGGGGTACGAGCAGTACTTC. It specifies CASSYGSGYEQYF.

This clonotype has more than one count but fewer than ten. The J gene is TRBJ1-2, the V gene TRBV7-9; 9 nucleotides match TRBD1. CDR3 length: 13 amino acids. CDR1 and CDR2 from the germline V gene are SEHNR and FQNEAQ (reference sequence). V lost 10 bases, J lost 5 bases, and 8 bases stayed unmatched. CDR3 nucleotide sequence: TGTGCCATCCGGACAGGGGATGAATATGGCTACACCTTC. Encoded protein: CAIRTGDEYGYTF.

This clonotype was detected only a few times. Here the CDR3 reads CASSWTGLAGTDTQYF. In nucleotides, the CDR3 is TGTGCCAGCAGCTGGACGGGACTAGCGGGCACAGATACGCAGTATTTT. J is TRBJ2-3 and V is TRBV7-3; TRBD2 matches at 11 bases. The CDR3 sequence is 16 residues long. CDR1 and CDR2 from the germline V gene are SGHTA and FQGTGA. V shed 4 bases, J shed 1 base, and the junction held 4 bases outside the gene matches.

This clonotype was seen only a few times. This sequence joins TRBV4-3 and TRBJ2-1; 7 positions match TRBD2. Germline CDR1 reads LGHNA; CDR2 reads YSLEER. The junction had 6 bases not matched to a gene; V was cut back by 0 bases and J by 4 bases. The CDR3 loop spans 16 amino acids. CDR3 in DNA: TGCGCCAGCAGCCAAGACAGCGGGGTTCGTTACAATGAGCAGTTCTTC. It translates to CASSQDSGVRYNEQFF.

The rearrangement links TRBV7-2 to TRBJ1-6, with D possibly being TRBD1 (6 bases). V was trimmed by 5 bases and J by 0 bases, leaving 11 bases between them. Germline V gives CDR1 SGHTA, CDR2 FQGNSA. The CDR3 totals 16 residues. CDR3 in amino acids: CASSPHRDSYNSPLHF. Here the CDR3 DNA reads TGTGCCAGCAGCCCTCACAGGGACTCCTATAATTCACCCCTCCACTTT. The complete variable domain, with remaining parts taken from reference TRBV7-2 and TRBJ1-6, reads GAGVSQSPSNKVTEKGKDVELRCDPISGHTALYWYRQSLGQGLEFLIYFQGNSAPDKSGLPSDRFSAERTGGSVSTLTIQRTQQEDSAVYLCASSPHRDSYNSPLHFGNGTRLTVT.

V and J are TRBV12-3 or TRBV12-4 and TRBJ2-1; D is perhaps TRBD1 or TRBD2 (6 bases each). This CDR3 region has 11 residues. The V end lost 7 bases, the J end lost 9 bases, and 10 bases lay between the germline ends. The CDR3 sequence is CASIRGPEQFF. CDR3 nucleotide sequence: TGTGCCAGCATCCGGGGGCCTGAGCAGTTCTTC.

This chain uses TRBV7-2 with TRBJ2-3; 9 nucleotides line up with TRBD2. Germline lookup yields CDR1 SGHTA and CDR2 FQGNSA. The CDR3 is 16 residues long. V was pared by 2 bases and J by 0 bases, with 3 bases of the junction left unmatched. CDR3 amino acids: CASSLLAGISTDTQYF. The CDR3 nucleotides read TGTGCCAGCAGCTTACTAGCGGGGATAAGCACAGATACGCAGTATTTT. The full variable domain, its missing parts supplied by reference TRBV7-2 and TRBJ2-3, is GAGVSQSPSNKVTEKGKDVELRCDPISGHTALYWYRQSLGQGLEFLIYFQGNSAPDKSGLPSDRFSAERTGGSVSTLTIQRTQQEDSAVYLCASSLLAGISTDTQYFGPGTRLTVL.

This clonotype was counted a few times. The CDR3 region is CASSESRVVGSPLHF. CDR3 bases: TGTGCCAGCAGTGAGTCCAGGGTGGTGGGATCACCCCTCCACTTT. The chain recombines TRBV6-1 with TRBJ1-6; a possible D gene is TRBD1 (5 bases). The CDR3 is 15 residues long. CDR1 and CDR2 (germline): MNHNS, SASEGT. The V and J ends lost 3 bases and 10 bases respectively, with 16 bases between them.

The genes are TRBV28 and TRBJ2-7; TRBD1 agrees at 7 bases. Germline CDR1 is MDHEN and CDR2 is SYDVKM. Germline trimming cut 5 bases from V and 2 bases from J; bases unmatched to any gene: 12. The CDR3 is 16 residues long. CDR3 in amino acids: CASSPQQGRPTYEQYF. The CDR3 region has the DNA TGTGCCAGCAGTCCACAACAGGGGCGTCCAACCTACGAGCAGTACTTC.

In its sample, this clonotype was seen a few times. The V call is TRBV12-3 or TRBV12-4, the J call TRBJ1-2; D may be TRBD1 (5 bases). The CDR3 spans 14 residues. Trimming cost V 2 bases and J 4 bases, with 11 bases left between them. Written as DNA, the CDR3 is TGTGCCAGCAGTTTACAGGGACTCGGCTATGGCTACACCTTC. It yields the protein CASSLQGLGYGYTF.

The chain uses TRBV25-1 and TRBJ1-2; 7 bases fit TRBD1. The germline V gene encodes CDR1 MGHDK and CDR2 SYGVNS. This CDR3 has 18 amino acids. With V trimmed by 3 bases and J by 5 bases, 18 bases remained unmatched. CDR3 sequence: CASSDSSSGQDPFYGYTF. The CDR3 nucleotides read TGTGCCAGCAGTGACTCTTCTTCCGGACAGGACCCCTTTTATGGCTACACCTTC.

The chain has TRBV24-1 and TRBJ1-2; D is ambiguous. The CDR3 has 16 residues. The V gene's germline CDR1 is KGHDR and CDR2 SFDVKD. The V end lost 0 bases, the J end lost 4 bases, and 14 bases lay between the germline ends. Here the CDR3 reads CATSDLRSISGYGYTF. As DNA, the CDR3 is TGTGCCACCAGTGATTTGCGGTCAATCAGCGGCTATGGCTACACCTTC.

This clonotype was observed a handful of times. The chain combines TRBV7-8 with TRBJ1-5; D not resolved. V shed 1 base and J shed 7 bases, with 14 bases lying between them. The germline gives CDR1 SGHVS, CDR2 FQNEAQ. This CDR3 comprises 15 residues. The CDR3 DNA is TGTGCCAGCAGCTTAGTAGCCGGAAATCGGCAGCCCCAGCATTTT. Its protein is CASSLVAGNRQPQHF.

This clonotype was observed at least ten times. V usage is TRBV11-2 and J usage is TRBJ1-5, with unresolved D. The CDR3 has 14 amino acids. In germline, CDR1 is SGHAT, CDR2 FQNNGV. Trimming took off 0 bases at V and 2 bases at J, with 5 bases between the two ends. The CDR3 coding sequence is TGTGCCAGCAGCTTAGAAGGCGGCAATCAGCCCCAGCATTTT. This codes for CASSLEGGNQPQHF. The variable domain in full, completed from reference TRBV11-2 and TRBJ1-5, reads EAGVAQSPRYKIIEKRQSVAFWCNPISGHATLYWYQQILGQGPKLLIQFQNNGVVDDSQLPKDRFSAERLKGVDSTLKIQPAKLEDSAVYLCASSLEGGNQPQHFGDGTRLSIL.

The chain is built from TRBV6-1 and TRBJ2-7, with 7 bases lining up with TRBD1. Germline lookup yields CDR1 MNHNS and CDR2 SASEGT. The CDR3 runs 14 residues. V trimming: 7 bases; J trimming: 1 base; junction bases outside the gene matches: 7. Here the CDR3 reads CASKATGYSYEQYF. The CDR3 DNA is TGTGCCAGCAAGGCGACAGGGTATTCCTACGAGCAGTACTTC.

This rearrangement joins TRBV7-8 to TRBJ1-5; 7 bases align to TRBD1. CDR1 and CDR2 from the germline V gene are SGHVS and FQNEAQ. The CDR3 has 15 residues. The trim removed 5 bases at V and 4 bases at J, leaving 8 bases unmatched. The CDR3 nucleotides read TGTGCCAGCAGCCAACTGGGACAGCTAAATCAGCCCCAGCATTTT. Residues: CASSQLGQLNQPQHF.

This clonotype was detected a few times. The chain recombines TRBV6-6 with TRBJ1-1; unclear D gene. Germline V gives CDR1 MNHNY, CDR2 SVGAGI (reference sequence). The CDR3 length is 13 residues. The ends were cut back, 0 bases at V and 7 bases at J, with 9 bases in the middle. The chain's CDR3 is CASSYSLRNEAFF. As DNA, the CDR3 is TGTGCCAGCAGTTACTCGCTACGGAATGAAGCTTTCTTT.

This chain links TRBV5-7 with TRBJ1-1; TRBD1 is a possible D gene (6 bases). TRBV5-7 belongs to the ORF category, with a function that is uncertain. The CDR3 spans 14 residues. The V gene lost 4 bases and the J gene lost 5 bases, with 15 bases spanning the gap. The CDR3 DNA sequence: TGTGCCAGCAGCCGGGAGGGGGGTCGGACTGAAGCTTTCTTT. Translation gives CASSREGGRTEAFF.

A remark on this clonotype: It may be a read error: a sequence one base away is much more abundant. V gene TRBV6-6 combines with J gene TRBJ1-6; D is uncertain. The CDR3 consists of 15 residues. Germline loops: CDR1 MNHNY, CDR2 SVGAGI (reference sequence). The CDR3 reads CDSSYSPPWDSPLHF. CDR3 in DNA: TGTGACAGCAGTTACTCACCGCCTTGGGATTCACCCCTCCACTTT.

The chain combines TRBV7-6 with TRBJ2-7; TRBD1 agrees at 12 bases. CDR1 and CDR2 (germline): SGHVS, FNYEAQ. Losses at the gene ends were 5 bases for V and 6 bases for J; bases not matched to a gene: 11. The CDR3 contains 16 residues. This CDR3 reads CASSRADGTGGSEQYF. The CDR3 DNA follows: TGTGCCAGCAGCCGCGCTGACGGGACAGGGGGCAGCGAGCAGTACTTC.

This clonotype appeared a few times. The chain combines TRBV28 with TRBJ1-6, with TRBD1 identical over 8 bases. Trimming removed 6 bases from V and 5 bases from J; junction bases left unmatched: 9. Germline V gene sequence: CDR1 MDHEN, CDR2 SYDVKM. This CDR3 has 16 amino acids. CDR3 region: CASSLRQGINNSPLHF. In DNA form, the CDR3 reads TGTGCCAGCAGCCTTAGACAGGGGATAAATAATTCACCCCTCCACTTT.

The rearrangement uses TRBV7-2 and TRBJ1-1; D call uncertain. The CDR3 runs 13 residues. Per the germline V gene, CDR1 is SGHTA and CDR2 is FQGNSA. V was cut by 6 bases and J by 0 bases, with 8 bases left in between. CDR3 DNA: TGTGCCAGCAGGGCAGGCATGAACACTGAAGCTTTCTTT. As protein: CASRAGMNTEAFF.

This clonotype was observed a single time. The chain combines TRBV28 with TRBJ2-5, with D uncertain. This CDR3 has 13 residues. The germline V and J ends were trimmed by 7 bases and 1 base, with 10 bases remaining between them. Germline loops: CDR1 MDHEN, CDR2 SYDVKM. The CDR3 DNA sequence: TGTGCCAGCAAATGGGTTAGCCAAGAGACCCAGTACTTC. This encodes CASKWVSQETQYF.

The J gene is TRBJ1-2, the V gene TRBV9; D call uncertain. Germline CDR1 is SGDLS and CDR2 is YYNGEE. The CDR3 is 15 amino acids. With 5 bases removed from V and 0 bases from J, the gap between germline ends came to 14 bases. CDR3 loop: CASRREDGPNYGYTF. Here the CDR3 DNA reads TGTGCCAGCAGAAGGGAGGACGGCCCTAACTATGGCTACACCTTC.

This clonotype was seen more than once but under ten times. This chain connects TRBV6-5 to TRBJ2-2, with D possibly being TRBD2 (5 bases). V was shortened by 0 bases and J by 11 bases, with 10 bases between the two germline ends. This CDR3 is 13 amino acids long. Per the germline V gene, CDR1 is MNHEY and CDR2 is SVGAGI. The chain's CDR3 is CASSYSGEGELFF. The CDR3 DNA is TGTGCCAGCAGTTACTCCGGGGAAGGAGAGCTGTTTTTT.

V is TRBV6-1 and J is TRBJ1-5; 9 bases match TRBD1. The junction had 8 bases not matched to a gene; V was cut back by 2 bases and J by 6 bases. Germline CDR1 and CDR2: MNHNS and SASEGT. This CDR3 comprises 16 residues. Here the CDR3 DNA reads TGTGCCAGCAGTGAATTGTGGGACAGGGTGGGTCAGCCCCAGCATTTT. Protein: CASSELWDRVGQPQHF.

The rearrangement links TRBV7-2 to TRBJ2-7; D is ambiguous. CDR1 and CDR2 (germline): SGHTA, FQGNSA. V was shortened by 5 bases and J by 3 bases, with 14 bases between the two germline ends. This CDR3 has 14 residues. The CDR3 nucleotides read TGTGCCAGCAGCGCTACCGGGTCCGTCTACGAGCAGTACTTC. This codes for CASSATGSVYEQYF.